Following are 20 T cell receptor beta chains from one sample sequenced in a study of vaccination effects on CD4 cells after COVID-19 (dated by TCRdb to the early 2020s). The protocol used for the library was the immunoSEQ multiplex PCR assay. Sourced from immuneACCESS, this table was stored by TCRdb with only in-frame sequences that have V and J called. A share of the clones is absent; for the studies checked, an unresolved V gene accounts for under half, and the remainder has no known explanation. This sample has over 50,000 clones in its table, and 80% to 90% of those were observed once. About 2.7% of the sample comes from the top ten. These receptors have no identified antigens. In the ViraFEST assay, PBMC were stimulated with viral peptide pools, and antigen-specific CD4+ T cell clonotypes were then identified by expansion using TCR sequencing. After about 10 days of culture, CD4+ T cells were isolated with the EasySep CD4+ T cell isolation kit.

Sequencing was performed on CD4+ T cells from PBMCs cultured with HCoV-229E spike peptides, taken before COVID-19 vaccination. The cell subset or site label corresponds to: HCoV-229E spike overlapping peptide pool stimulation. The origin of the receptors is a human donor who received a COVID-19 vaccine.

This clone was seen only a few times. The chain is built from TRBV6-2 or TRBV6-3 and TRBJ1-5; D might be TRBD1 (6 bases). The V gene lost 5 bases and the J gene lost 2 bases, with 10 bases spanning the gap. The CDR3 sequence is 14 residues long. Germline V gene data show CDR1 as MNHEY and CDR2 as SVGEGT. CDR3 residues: CASSQGWGNQPQHF. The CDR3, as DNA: TGTGCCAGCAGTCAGGGGTGGGGCAATCAGCCCCAGCATTTT.

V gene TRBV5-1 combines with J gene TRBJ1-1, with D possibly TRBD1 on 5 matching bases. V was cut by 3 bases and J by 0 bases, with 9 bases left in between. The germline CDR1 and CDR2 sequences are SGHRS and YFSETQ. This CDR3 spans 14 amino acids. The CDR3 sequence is CASSSRGMNTEAFF. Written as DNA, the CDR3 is TGCGCCAGCAGCTCTAGGGGAATGAACACTGAAGCTTTCTTT.

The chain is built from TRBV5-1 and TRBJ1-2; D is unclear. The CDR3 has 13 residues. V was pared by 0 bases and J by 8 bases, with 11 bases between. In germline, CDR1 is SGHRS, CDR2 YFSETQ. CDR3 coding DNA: TGCGCCAGCAGCTTGGACAGTATCCTAGGCTACACCTTC. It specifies CASSLDSILGYTF. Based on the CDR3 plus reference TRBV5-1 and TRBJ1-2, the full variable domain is KAGVTQTPRYLIKTRGQQVTLSCSPISGHRSVSWYQQTPGQGLQFLFEYFSETQRNKGNFPGRFSGRQFSNSRSEMNVSTLELGDSALYLCASSLDSILGYTFGSGTRLTVV.

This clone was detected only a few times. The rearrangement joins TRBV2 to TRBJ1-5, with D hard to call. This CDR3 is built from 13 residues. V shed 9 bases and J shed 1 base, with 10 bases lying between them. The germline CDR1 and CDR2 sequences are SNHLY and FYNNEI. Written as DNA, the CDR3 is TGTGCCAGTAAGGAACAGAGCAATCAGCCCCAGCATTTT. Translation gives CASKEQSNQPQHF.

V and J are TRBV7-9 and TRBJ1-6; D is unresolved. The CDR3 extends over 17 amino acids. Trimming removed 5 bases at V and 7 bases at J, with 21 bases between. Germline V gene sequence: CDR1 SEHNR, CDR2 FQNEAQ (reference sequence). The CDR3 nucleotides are TGTGCCAGCAGCCTTCCGACCGTCCTGACCCGGAATTCACCCCTCCACTTT. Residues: CASSLPTVLTRNSPLHF.

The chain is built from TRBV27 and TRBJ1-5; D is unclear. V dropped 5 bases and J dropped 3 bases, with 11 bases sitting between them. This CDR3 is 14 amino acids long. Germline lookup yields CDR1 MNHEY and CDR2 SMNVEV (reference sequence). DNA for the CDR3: TGTGCCAGCAGTCGGACGGTGGTCAATCAGCCCCAGCATTTT. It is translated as CASSRTVVNQPQHF.

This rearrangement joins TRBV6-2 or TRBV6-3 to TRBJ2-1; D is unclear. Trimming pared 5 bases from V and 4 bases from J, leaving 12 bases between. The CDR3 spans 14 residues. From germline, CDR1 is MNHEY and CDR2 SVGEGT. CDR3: CASSLSGVYNEQFF. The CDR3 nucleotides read TGTGCCAGCAGTCTATCGGGTGTTTACAATGAGCAGTTCTTC.

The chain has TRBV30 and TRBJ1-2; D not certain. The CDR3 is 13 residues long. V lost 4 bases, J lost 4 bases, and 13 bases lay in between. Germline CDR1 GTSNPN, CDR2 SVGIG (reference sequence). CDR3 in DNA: TGTGCCTGGACGATTCCGGGGTTCTATGGCTACACCTTC. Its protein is CAWTIPGFYGYTF.

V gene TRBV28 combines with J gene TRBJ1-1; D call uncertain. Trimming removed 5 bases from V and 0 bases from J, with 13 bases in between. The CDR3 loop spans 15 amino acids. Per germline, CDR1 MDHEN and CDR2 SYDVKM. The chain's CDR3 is CASSPPTEMNTEAFF. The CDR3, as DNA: TGTGCCAGCAGTCCCCCTACAGAAATGAACACTGAAGCTTTCTTT.

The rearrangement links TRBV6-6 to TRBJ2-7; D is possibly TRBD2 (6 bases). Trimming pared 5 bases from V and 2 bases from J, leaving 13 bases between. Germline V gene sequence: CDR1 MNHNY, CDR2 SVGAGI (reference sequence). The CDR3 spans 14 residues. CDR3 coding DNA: TGTGCCAGCAGTGGAGGGACGGGGGCCTACGAGCAGTACGTC. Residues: CASSGGTGAYEQYV.

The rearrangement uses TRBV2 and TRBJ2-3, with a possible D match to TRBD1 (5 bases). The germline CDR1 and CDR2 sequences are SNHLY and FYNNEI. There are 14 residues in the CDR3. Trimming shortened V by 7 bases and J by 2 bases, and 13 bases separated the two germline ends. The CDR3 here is CASKDRVSTDTQYF. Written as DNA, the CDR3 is TGTGCCAGCAAAGACAGAGTTTCCACAGATACGCAGTATTTT.

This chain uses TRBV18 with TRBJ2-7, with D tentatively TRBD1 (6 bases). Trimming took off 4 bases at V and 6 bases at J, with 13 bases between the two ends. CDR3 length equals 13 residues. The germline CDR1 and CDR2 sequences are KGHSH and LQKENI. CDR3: CASSQAGAGEQYV. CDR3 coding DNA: TGTGCCAGCTCACAGGCAGGGGCTGGCGAGCAGTACGTC.

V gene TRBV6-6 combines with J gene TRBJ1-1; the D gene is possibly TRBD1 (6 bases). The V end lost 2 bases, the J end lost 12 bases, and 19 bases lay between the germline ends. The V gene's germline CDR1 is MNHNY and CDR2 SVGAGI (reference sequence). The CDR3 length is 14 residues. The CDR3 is CASSYPDAGTTTFF. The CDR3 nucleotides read TGTGCCAGCAGTTACCCCGATGCCGGGACAACGACTTTCTTT.

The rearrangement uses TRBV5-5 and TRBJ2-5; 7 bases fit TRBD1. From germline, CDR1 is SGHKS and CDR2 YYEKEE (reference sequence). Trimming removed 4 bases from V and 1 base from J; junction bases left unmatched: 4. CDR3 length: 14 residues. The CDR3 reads CASSTDRAQETQYF. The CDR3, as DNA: TGTGCCAGCAGCACCGACAGGGCCCAAGAGACCCAGTACTTC.

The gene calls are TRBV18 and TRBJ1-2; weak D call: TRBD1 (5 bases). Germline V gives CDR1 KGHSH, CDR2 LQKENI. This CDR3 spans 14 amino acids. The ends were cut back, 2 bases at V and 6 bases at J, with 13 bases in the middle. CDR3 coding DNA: TGTGCCAGCTCACCAGAGACTAGGGGAGATGGCTACACCTTC. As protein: CASSPETRGDGYTF.

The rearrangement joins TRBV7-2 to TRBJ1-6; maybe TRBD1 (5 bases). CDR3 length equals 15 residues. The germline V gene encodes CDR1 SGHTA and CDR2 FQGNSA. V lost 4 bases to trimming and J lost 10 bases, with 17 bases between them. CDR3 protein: CASSYMQGAGSPLHF. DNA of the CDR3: TGTGCCAGCAGCTACATGCAGGGTGCGGGATCACCCCTCCACTTT.

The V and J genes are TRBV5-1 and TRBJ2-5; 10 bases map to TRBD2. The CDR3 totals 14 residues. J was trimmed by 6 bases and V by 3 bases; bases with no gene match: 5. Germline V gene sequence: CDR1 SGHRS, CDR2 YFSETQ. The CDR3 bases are TGCGCCAGCAGCTGGGGGACTAGCGACCAGACCCAGTACTTC. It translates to CASSWGTSDQTQYF.

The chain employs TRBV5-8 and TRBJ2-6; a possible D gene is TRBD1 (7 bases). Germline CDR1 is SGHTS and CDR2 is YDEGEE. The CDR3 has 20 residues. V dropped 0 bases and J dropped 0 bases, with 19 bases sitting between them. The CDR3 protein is CASSLGQGLWGDSGANVLTF. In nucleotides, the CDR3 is TGTGCCAGCAGCTTGGGACAGGGCTTATGGGGGGACTCTGGGGCCAACGTCCTGACTTTC.

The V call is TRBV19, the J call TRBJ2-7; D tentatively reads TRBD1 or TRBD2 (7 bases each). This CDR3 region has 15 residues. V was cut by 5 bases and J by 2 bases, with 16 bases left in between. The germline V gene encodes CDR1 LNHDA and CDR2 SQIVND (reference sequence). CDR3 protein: CASSLRGGQTYEQYV. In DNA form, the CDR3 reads TGTGCCAGTAGTCTAAGGGGGGGACAGACCTACGAGCAGTACGTC.

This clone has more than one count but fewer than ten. CDR3 protein: CASSTTVNEQFF. The CDR3 nucleotides are TGTGCCAGCAGTACGACCGTCAATGAGCAGTTCTTC. The chain is built from TRBV7-2 and TRBJ2-1; D call uncertain. The CDR3 length is 12 residues. Germline CDR1 reads SGHTA; CDR2 reads FQGNSA. The V and J ends lost 6 bases and 6 bases respectively, with 9 bases between them.